The 10 T cell receptor beta chains below all came from one sample that was sequenced in a study of blood T cells in healthy people across ages. It was with a sample-barcoded 5' primer and a J-beta primer mix that a second PCR of roughly 7 to 12 cycles was run. Using its own MiXCR run on the 5' RACE reads, TCRdb lists one record per CDR3 protein. The sample lists 700,000 or so distinct CDR3 sequences; 22% were seen once. The sequencing input was blood. These receptor sequences come from a man between 65 and 85 years old in good health.

The V gene is TRBV2, the J gene TRBJ1-1, with a tentative D call TRBD1 (5 bases). Germline-derived CDR1 and CDR2 are SNHLY and FYNNEI. The CDR3 has 14 residues. V lost 7 bases and J 5 bases, leaving 17 bases between the germline ends. This CDR3 is CASTVTGGGTEAFF. In DNA, the CDR3 is TGTGCCAGCACCGTAACTGGGGGGGGGACTGAAGCTTTCTTT.

This clonotype was detected only a few times. The V and J genes are TRBV20-1 and TRBJ1-6, with D tentatively TRBD1 (6 bases). CDR1 DFQATT and CDR2 SNEGSKA come from the germline V gene (reference sequence). The CDR3 length is 15 residues. The V end was cut by 6 bases, the J end by 5 bases, with 17 bases between. The CDR3, as DNA: TGCAGTGCCCCGGACAGATTAGGCAATAATTCACCCCTCCACTTT. Protein sequence: CSAPDRLGNNSPLHF.

This clonotype occurred many times. V usage is TRBV29-1 and J usage is TRBJ1-1; a weak D match, TRBD1 (5 bases). The ends were cut back, 5 bases at V and 8 bases at J, with 15 bases in the middle. The CDR3 covers 12 residues. The V gene's germline CDR1 is SQVTM and CDR2 ANQGSEA. The CDR3 protein is CSVWVTQGEAFF. CDR3 in DNA: TGCAGCGTTTGGGTAACGCAGGGAGAAGCTTTCTTT.

In this sample, this clonotype turned up a few times. This sequence joins TRBV20-1 and TRBJ1-1; possibly TRBD1 for D (5 bases). The CDR3 loop spans 14 amino acids. Trimming left V 3 bases short and J 6 bases short, with 17 bases between. Germline V gene lookup returns CDR1 DFQATT and CDR2 SNEGSKA (reference sequence). CDR3 bases: TGCAGTGCTAGTGATGACAGCCGAGGACCTGAAGCTTTCTTT. Its protein is CSASDDSRGPEAFF.

Remarks on this clonotype: One junction end does not reproduce the germline sequence, and a read error may be involved. V usage is TRBV27 and J usage is TRBJ2-5; D call uncertain. This CDR3 is 19 amino acids long. The germline V gene has CDR1 MNHEY and CDR2 SMNVEV (reference sequence). CDR3 nucleotide sequence: TGTACCAACCTGACCCCAGAGTCCGAACAGATGTATCACCACGAGACCCAGTACTTC. This gives the protein CTNLTPESEQMYHHETQYF.

This clonotype showed up just a few times. The V call is TRBV5-1, the J call TRBJ2-1; D is perhaps TRBD2 (5 bases). CDR3 length: 15 amino acids. V lost 4 bases to trimming and J lost 3 bases, with 14 bases between them. Germline CDR1 reads SGHRS; CDR2 reads YFSETQ. The CDR3 DNA reads TGCGCCAGCAGCCCGGTGGGGAGTCTCTACAATGAGCAGTTCTTC. Residues: CASSPVGSLYNEQFF.

This clonotype has a handful of counts. The chain has TRBV5-6 and TRBJ2-3; the D gene could be TRBD1 or TRBD2 (6 bases each). This CDR3 region has 14 residues. The V gene lost 1 base and the J gene lost 4 bases, with 10 bases spanning the gap. From germline, CDR1 is SGHDT and CDR2 YYEEEE. CDR3 protein: CASSLWGAADTQYF. CDR3 nucleotide sequence: TGTGCCAGCAGCTTGTGGGGGGCGGCAGATACGCAGTATTTT.

Only a few counts were recorded for this clonotype. The CDR3 spells CASSYAAGTAPNYGYTF. The CDR3 region has the DNA TGTGCCAGCAGTTACGCGGCGGGGACAGCCCCTAACTATGGCTACACCTTC. The chain couples TRBV6-5 to TRBJ1-2, with 7 bases that match TRBD1. Germline assignment: CDR1 MNHEY and CDR2 SVGAGI. J was trimmed by 0 bases and V by 2 bases; bases with no gene match: 9. There are 17 residues in the CDR3.

The J gene is TRBJ2-5, the V gene TRBV12-5; D is unclear. Near its end, the DNA agrees better with TRBJ2-7, so the J call may be wrong. CDR3 length: 12 amino acids. Germline values: CDR1 LGHNT, CDR2 FRNRAP. The CDR3 here is CASAHILYEQYF. The CDR3 DNA reads TGTGCTAGTGCCCACATCCTCTACGAGCAGTACTTC.

CDR3 region: CASSAQQGANYGYTF. The CDR3 bases are TGTGCCAGCAGCGCTCAACAGGGGGCGAACTATGGCTACACCTTC. V usage is TRBV9 and J usage is TRBJ1-2; 9 bases align to TRBD1. With V trimmed by 3 bases and J by 2 bases, 5 bases remained unmatched. The CDR3 consists of 15 residues. Germline values: CDR1 SGDLS, CDR2 YYNGEE.